Listed below are T cell receptor beta chains from one sample, sequenced in a study of identical twins. MiXCR, run by TCRdb on the 5' RACE reads, gives a single entry per CDR3 protein. This table has a few hundred thousand distinct CDR3 sequences, 24% appearing once. These sequences were also reported in another study, on T cells expressing NK-cell markers.

Specimen: CD4+ T cells sorted from blood. The receptors derive from a woman aged 18-29 years in good health. Both conserved end residues are part of each CDR3. Fields, in order: J gene, D gene, clone size, V gene, CDR3 protein, CDR3 DNA. The D gene is left open where the match is weak. Clone size is shown for a subset of rows, as once, few, many or a class of expanded clone.

J: TRBJ1-2; D: .; size: .; V: TRBV28; CDR3: CASSLQGVGGYTF; DNA: TGTGCCAGCAGTTTACAAGGGGTTGGTGGCTACACCTTC
J: TRBJ2-7; D: .; size: few; V: TRBV5-1; CDR3: CASSPRPWTLTTHYEQYF; DNA: TGCGCCAGCAGCCCCAGACCCTGGACTCTCACCACCCACTACGAGCAGTACTTC
J: TRBJ1-2; D: .; size: .; V: TRBV25-1; CDR3: CASSENGGLEGYTF; DNA: TGTGCCAGCAGTGAGAATGGGGGGCTTGAAGGCTACACCTTC
J: TRBJ2-7; D: TRBD2; size: .; V: TRBV20-1; CDR3: CSASFPSGTYEQYF; DNA: TGCAGTGCTAGTTTCCCTAGCGGGACCTACGAGCAGTACTTC
J: TRBJ1-2; D: TRBD1; size: .; V: TRBV5-6; CDR3: CASSFRQGDGYTF; DNA: TGTGCCAGCAGCTTTCGACAGGGGGATGGCTACACCTTC
J: TRBJ1-1; D: TRBD1; size: few; V: TRBV7-2; CDR3: CATAREGARLGTEAFF; DNA: TGTGCCACCGCGCGGGAGGGGGCAAGGTTAGGCACTGAAGCTTTCTTT
J: TRBJ2-3; D: .; size: few; V: TRBV29-1; CDR3: CSVGPLRVVGDTQYF; DNA: TGCAGCGTTGGACCCCTGAGGGTTGTAGGAGATACGCAGTATTTT
J: TRBJ2-5; D: TRBD2; size: .; V: TRBV20-1; CDR3: CSALVAGGGETQYF; DNA: TGCAGTGCGCTAGTAGCGGGAGGGGGAGAGACCCAGTACTTC
J: TRBJ2-3; D: TRBD2; size: few; V: TRBV12-3/TRBV12-4; CDR3: CASTQGLAGLTDTQYF; DNA: TGTGCCAGCACCCAAGGACTAGCGGGACTCACAGATACGCAGTATTTT
J: TRBJ2-6; D: .; size: .; V: TRBV18; CDR3: CASSPTRGSGANVLTF; DNA: TGTGCCAGCTCACCAACCCGAGGCTCTGGGGCCAACGTCCTGACTTTC
J: TRBJ1-4; D: .; size: .; V: TRBV30; CDR3: CAWKRIGGEKLFF; DNA: TGTGCCTGGAAGAGAATTGGAGGTGAAAAACTGTTTTTT
J: TRBJ2-1; D: TRBD2; size: few; V: TRBV20-1; CDR3: CSANQRGGHNEQFF; DNA: TGCAGTGCTAACCAGCGGGGGGGCCACAATGAGCAGTTCTTC
J: TRBJ2-3; D: TRBD2; size: .; V: TRBV6-1; CDR3: CASGTSGIRSTDTQYF; DNA: TGTGCCAGCGGGACTAGCGGGATAAGGAGCACAGATACGCAGTATTTT
J: TRBJ1-1; D: .; size: .; V: TRBV29-1; CDR3: CSAATTEAFF; DNA: TGCAGCGCCGCGACCACAGAAGCTTTCTTT
J: TRBJ1-4; D: .; size: few; V: TRBV20-1; CDR3: CSARLGTTNEKLFF; DNA: TGCAGTGCTAGACTGGGCACAACTAATGAAAAACTGTTTTTT
J: TRBJ1-5; D: TRBD1; size: few; V: TRBV6-1; CDR3: CASIDRDRGGPQHF; DNA: TGTGCCAGCATCGACCGGGACAGGGGAGGGCCCCAGCATTTT
J: TRBJ2-1; D: .; size: .; V: TRBV20-1; CDR3: CSARTPISYNEQFF; DNA: TGCAGTGCTAGAACGCCTATCTCCTACAATGAGCAGTTCTTC
J: TRBJ2-3; D: .; size: few; V: TRBV2; CDR3: CASSVRDQTQYF; DNA: TGTGCCAGCAGTGTACGGGACCAGACGCAGTATTTT
J: TRBJ1-1; D: .; size: few; V: TRBV18; CDR3: CASSPPSGFTEAFF; DNA: TGTGCCAGCTCACCACCGTCAGGGTTCACTGAAGCTTTCTTT
J: TRBJ2-7; D: .; size: .; V: TRBV25-1; CDR3: CASSESGGRPYEQYF; DNA: TGTGCCAGCAGTGAGTCGGGGGGCAGACCCTACGAGCAGTACTTC
J: TRBJ1-1; D: TRBD1; size: few; V: TRBV11-2; CDR3: CASSLNRGQQAFF; DNA: TGTGCCAGCAGCTTAAACCGGGGACAGCAAGCTTTCTTT
J: TRBJ2-7; D: TRBD2; size: .; V: TRBV2; CDR3: CASRLTSGRGYEQYF; DNA: TGTGCCAGCAGGCTAACTAGCGGGAGAGGGTACGAGCAGTACTTC
J: TRBJ1-6; D: .; size: .; V: TRBV20-1; CDR3: CSARDTSGGSNSPLHF; DNA: TGCAGTGCTAGAGACACCTCGGGGGGATCTAATTCACCCCTCCACTTT
J: TRBJ2-1; D: TRBD2; size: once; V: TRBV7-8; CDR3: CASSLERERNEQFF; DNA: TGTGCCAGCAGCTTAGAGCGGGAGAGGAATGAGCAGTTCTTC
J: TRBJ1-1; D: .; size: .; V: TRBV20-1; CDR3: CSAFFGGGDTEAFF; DNA: TGCAGTGCTTTTTTTGGGGGTGGGGACACTGAAGCTTTCTTT
J: TRBJ2-1; D: .; size: few; V: TRBV5-1; CDR3: CASRPYGRPPGEVF; DNA: TGCGCCAGCAGACCCTATGGACGACCCCCGGGAGAGGTCTTC
J: TRBJ1-2; D: TRBD1; size: few; V: TRBV20-1; CDR3: CSARKQGGDGYTF; DNA: TGCAGTGCTAGAAAGCAGGGGGGGGATGGCTACACCTTC
J: TRBJ2-3; D: TRBD1; size: .; V: TRBV5-1; CDR3: CASSWGQGPDTQYF; DNA: TGCGCCAGCAGCTGGGGACAGGGCCCAGATACGCAGTATTTT
J: TRBJ2-1; D: TRBD1; size: few; V: TRBV6-1; CDR3: CASNRQGANNEQFF; DNA: TGTGCCAGCAATAGACAGGGGGCTAACAATGAGCAGTTCTTC
J: TRBJ2-1; D: .; size: many; V: TRBV9; CDR3: CASSVGGGSYNEQFF; DNA: TGTGCCAGCAGCGTAGGGGGTGGCTCCTACAATGAGCAGTTCTTC
J: TRBJ1-1; D: TRBD1; size: .; V: TRBV20-1; CDR3: CSAPGTGLNTEAFF; DNA: TGCAGTGCTCCTGGGACAGGGCTGAACACTGAAGCTTTCTTT
J: TRBJ1-1; D: .; size: .; V: TRBV3-1; CDR3: CASSQDVELGRAFF; DNA: TGTGCCAGCAGCCAAGATGTGGAGTTGGGGCGGGCTTTCTTT
J: TRBJ2-2; D: .; size: .; V: TRBV7-9; CDR3: CASSLGVGSTGELFF; DNA: TGTGCCAGCAGCTTAGGGGTGGGGAGCACCGGGGAGCTGTTTTTT
J: TRBJ2-7; D: TRBD2; size: once; V: TRBV3-1; CDR3: CASSHFALAGFEQYF; DNA: TGTGCCAGCAGCCATTTCGCCCTAGCGGGCTTCGAGCAGTACTTC
J: TRBJ2-2; D: .; size: .; V: TRBV20-1; CDR3: CSARDAGELFF; DNA: TGCAGTGCTAGAGACGCCGGGGAGCTGTTTTTT
J: TRBJ1-1; D: .; size: .; V: TRBV5-1; CDR3: CASSLTESNTEAFF; DNA: TGCGCCAGCAGCTTAACAGAGTCGAACACTGAAGCTTTCTTT
J: TRBJ1-3; D: .; size: .; V: TRBV20-1; CDR3: CSAQTGNTIYF; DNA: TGCAGTGCTCAAACCGGAAACACCATATATTTT
J: TRBJ2-3; D: TRBD1; size: few; V: TRBV29-1; CDR3: CSAEGRQGITDTQYF; DNA: TGCAGCGCCGAGGGGCGACAGGGGATCACAGATACGCAGTATTTT
J: TRBJ1-1; D: TRBD1; size: .; V: TRBV29-1; CDR3: CSVADRSGNTEAFF; DNA: TGCAGCGTTGCGGACAGGAGCGGGAACACTGAAGCTTTCTTT
J: TRBJ2-1; D: TRBD2; size: many; V: TRBV6-2/TRBV6-3; CDR3: CASSSLAGMQFF; DNA: TGTGCCAGCAGTTCATTAGCGGGTATGCAGTTCTTC
J: TRBJ2-5; D: .; size: .; V: TRBV5-5; CDR3: CASSLGQKSYQETQYF; DNA: TGTGCCAGCAGCTTGGGACAGAAATCGTACCAAGAGACCCAGTACTTC
J: TRBJ1-4; D: TRBD1; size: .; V: TRBV11-2; CDR3: CASSTGQLATNEKLFF; DNA: TGTGCCAGCAGCACGGGACAGCTTGCAACTAATGAAAAACTGTTTTTT
J: TRBJ2-2; D: .; size: .; V: TRBV12-3/TRBV12-4; CDR3: CASSLMSRELFF; DNA: TGTGCCAGCAGTTTAATGTCCCGGGAGCTGTTTTTT
J: TRBJ2-7; D: .; size: .; V: TRBV28; CDR3: CASSLMGSSYEQYF; DNA: TGTGCCAGCAGTTTAATGGGGTCTTCCTACGAGCAGTACTTC
J: TRBJ2-1; D: TRBD2; size: .; V: TRBV2; CDR3: CASSELWGTSGRGYNEQFF; DNA: TGTGCCAGCAGTGAATTGTGGGGGACTAGCGGGAGGGGTTACAATGAGCAGTTCTTC
J: TRBJ2-7; D: .; size: few; V: TRBV6-5; CDR3: CASSYSGQGWGMQYF; DNA: TGTGCCAGCAGTTACTCGGGGCAGGGCTGGGGGATGCAGTACTTC
J: TRBJ2-3; D: .; size: few; V: TRBV5-6; CDR3: CASRRLRGSTDTQYF; DNA: TGTGCCAGCAGGCGGTTACGGGGATCCACAGATACGCAGTATTTT